The 3 T cell receptor beta chains in this list originate from one sample, sequenced in a study of STAT3 mutations in large granular lymphocyte leukemia. Study-level points and caveats: At least one immunodominant TCR beta clonotype appeared in every T-cell large granular lymphocyte leukemia patient.

No antigen has been assigned to these receptors. Clones were read by immunoSEQ multiplex PCR, and TCRdb kept only the in-frame ones, dropping some. This sample has 30,000 to 40,000 clones, with approximately 86% found just once. The material sequenced was peripheral blood mononuclear cells. These receptors all stem from a man between 60 and 75 years old with T-cell large granular lymphocyte leukemia. Some clones in this sample may be carry-over from other donors' samples.

V and J are TRBV5-1 and TRBJ2-2; 9 bases fit TRBD2. J lost 1 base, V lost 0 bases, and 1 base had no gene match. The CDR3 is made up of 16 amino acids. Germline CDR1 and CDR2: SGHRS and YFSETQ. The CDR3 bases are TGCGCCAGCAGCTTGGAAGCGGGAGGGAACACCGGGGAGCTGTTTTTT. It codes for CASSLEAGGNTGELFF. Drawing the rest from reference TRBV5-1 and TRBJ2-2, the complete variable domain is KAGVTQTPRYLIKTRGQQVTLSCSPISGHRSVSWYQQTPGQGLQFLFEYFSETQRNKGNFPGRFSGRQFSNSRSEMNVSTLELGDSALYLCASSLEAGGNTGELFFGEGSRLTVL.

The J gene is TRBJ2-3, the V gene TRBV5-1; D is possibly TRBD2 (6 bases). The V end lost 0 bases, the J end lost 3 bases, and 14 bases lay between the germline ends. CDR3 size: 16 residues. Looked up from germline, CDR1 is SGHRS and CDR2 is YFSETQ. CDR3 loop: CASSLVGRGATDTQYF. The DNA of the CDR3 is TGCGCCAGCAGCTTGGTGGGTCGCGGGGCTACAGATACGCAGTATTTT.

The chain employs TRBV20-1 and TRBJ2-1; D is tentatively TRBD1 or TRBD2 (5 bases each). This CDR3 has 10 amino acids. The V end lost 3 bases, the J end lost 11 bases, and 8 bases lay between the germline ends. Germline CDR1 and CDR2: DFQATT and SNEGSKA (reference sequence). CDR3 residues: CSASRDQQFF. CDR3 DNA: TGCAGTGCTAGCAGGGACCAGCAGTTCTTC.